This TCR beta chain was sequenced in a study of T cells in Graves' hyperthyroidism and ophthalmopathy. Overall study results and limits: Researchers found most expanded thyroid clonotypes above 0.001 in blood as well.

Amplification of TCR beta CDR3 regions was performed using RNA transcripts as template. Researchers ran a first-round RT-PCR on the TCR CDR3 using the HTBI primer set. TCRdb reprocessed the multiplex PCR reads with MiXCR, giving one entry per CDR3 protein. Here the sample spans approximately 600,000 distinct CDR3 sequences, less than 25% being singletons. On this clonotype: Its specificity is not known.

The length of the CDR3 is 14 residues. V lost 3 bases and J lost 7, with 12 bases in between. CDR1 is MGHRA and CDR2 is YSYEKL in the germline V gene. The chain is built from TRBV4-1 and TRBJ2-2, with D tentatively TRBD2 (5 bases). The sequenced sample was blood. The clonotype was recovered from a man under 40 with Graves' ophthalmopathy. The CDR3 DNA reads as TGCGCCAGCAGCCATCCCCCCCGGGGCGGGGAGCTGTTTTTT. This translates into CASSHPPRGGELFF.